The rows below give T cell receptor beta chains drawn from one sample of a study of OX40 agonist ivuxolimab in advanced cancers. The data were produced by immunoSEQ multiplex PCR, yet TCRdb's version contains in-frame clones alone and is incomplete. The data show more than 70,000 clones, around 80% seen once. The source material was CD4+ or CD8+ T cells sorted from blood, sampled in a trial of the OX40 agonist ivuxolimab. The receptors were gathered from an adult with an advanced solid tumor such as melanoma, head and neck, liver or kidney cancer. CDR3s include the opening cysteine and the closing phenylalanine or tryptophan. D genes are given only for firm matches. The listing skips clone size in some rows; elsewhere it reads once, few, many or a size class.

clone_size	v_call	j_call	d_call	cdr3_aa	cdr3_nt
once	TRBV5-1	TRBJ2-5	TRBD2	CASSLVLAGQETQYF	TGCGCCAGCAGCTTGGTTCTAGCGGGTCAAGAGACCCAGTACTTC
NA	TRBV11-2	TRBJ2-7	NA	CASSFLLGTLTPYEQYF	TGTGCCAGCAGCTTCTTACTCGGGACCTTGACCCCCTACGAGCAGTACTTC
NA	TRBV14	TRBJ2-7	NA	CASSGWGALTYEQYF	TGTGCCAGCAGTGGTTGGGGGGCGTTAACCTACGAGCAGTACTTC
NA	TRBV2	TRBJ2-7	NA	CASSEAGYEQYF	TGTGCCAGCAGTGAGGCAGGATACGAGCAGTACTTC
NA	TRBV6-6	TRBJ2-1	TRBD2	CASSYGTSQGEQFF	TGTGCCAGCAGTTACGGGACTAGTCAGGGTGAGCAGTTCTTC
NA	TRBV30	TRBJ1-1	NA	CAWSVRLGNTEAFF	TGTGCCTGGAGTGTACGGCTTGGGAACACTGAAGCTTTCTTT
few	TRBV2	TRBJ1-6	TRBD1	CASSEFGQGYSPLHF	TGTGCCAGCAGTGAATTCGGACAGGGCTATTCACCCCTCCACTTT
NA	TRBV6-1	TRBJ1-5	NA	CASSLNNQPQHF	TGTGCCAGCAGTCTGAACAATCAGCCCCAGCATTTT
few	TRBV2	TRBJ2-1	TRBD2	CASNSGRSGDEQFF	TGTGCCAGCAATAGCGGGAGAAGTGGCGATGAGCAGTTCTTC
few	TRBV2	TRBJ1-6	NA	CASRRGGARLNSPLHF	TGTGCCAGCAGGAGGGGAGGGGCCCGTCTTAATTCACCCCTCCACTTT
NA	TRBV2	TRBJ1-4	NA	CASSEGAGQKLFF	TGTGCCAGCAGTGAGGGGGCAGGGCAAAAACTGTTTTTT
NA	TRBV20-1	TRBJ2-7	NA	CSPLRGYEQYF	TGCAGCCCCCTGCGGGGCTACGAGCAGTACTTC
NA	TRBV6-6	TRBJ1-5	NA	CASSYLGANQPQHF	TGTGCCAGCAGTTACTTGGGGGCCAATCAGCCCCAGCATTTT
NA	TRBV27	TRBJ2-7	NA	CASRGTGSLRYEQYF	TGTGCCAGCAGGGGGACCGGGAGCCTCCGTTACGAGCAGTACTTC
NA	TRBV7-2	TRBJ1-4	NA	CASSLDPNEKLFF	TGTGCCAGCAGCTTAGACCCTAATGAAAAACTGTTTTTT
NA	TRBV6-5	TRBJ2-2	NA	CASSYLETGELFF	TGTGCCAGCAGTTATCTCGAGACCGGGGAGCTGTTTTTT
NA	TRBV5-1	TRBJ2-2	NA	CASSPTPTGTTGELFF	TGCGCCAGCAGCCCAACCCCCACGGGGACCACCGGGGAGCTGTTTTTT
NA	TRBV5-4	TRBJ1-1	TRBD1	CASSRDRELRAFF	TGTGCCAGCAGTAGGGACAGGGAATTGAGAGCTTTCTTT
NA	TRBV5-5	TRBJ1-4	NA	CASSPFPGHLGGKNEKLFF	TGTGCCAGCAGCCCCTTCCCGGGACACCTTGGGGGGAAGAATGAAAAACTGTTTTTT
NA	TRBV18	TRBJ2-5	NA	CASRATDEETQYF	TGTGCCAGCAGGGCCACAGACGAAGAGACCCAGTACTTC
NA	TRBV4-1	TRBJ2-4	TRBD2	CASSQPLSGSGGAGLAKNIQYF	TGCGCCAGCAGCCAACCCCTATCGGGTAGCGGGGGGGCGGGACTAGCCAAAAACATTCAGTACTTC
NA	TRBV21-1	TRBJ1-1	NA	CATKPPLGGNTEAFF	TGTGCCACCAAGCCGCCTCTTGGGGGGAACACTGAAGCTTTCTTT
NA	TRBV7-3	TRBJ2-5	NA	CASSTSSQETQYF	TGTGCCAGCTCCACTTCGTCGCAAGAGACCCAGTACTTC
NA	TRBV7-9	TRBJ2-1	TRBD1	CASSISRQGSDEQFF	TGTGCCAGCAGCATAAGTCGACAGGGAAGTGATGAGCAGTTCTTC
NA	TRBV11-2	TRBJ2-7	NA	CASSPIRGGGYEQYF	TGTGCCAGCAGCCCCATTAGGGGAGGGGGCTACGAGCAGTACTTC
NA	TRBV2	TRBJ2-3	NA	CASSPRGMGADTQYF	TGTGCCAGCAGCCCCCGAGGGATGGGCGCGGATACGCAGTATTTT
NA	TRBV2	TRBJ2-5	NA	CASSRYVLETQYF	TGTGCCAGCAGCCGTTACGTATTAGAGACCCAGTACTTC
NA	TRBV28	TRBJ2-1	TRBD1	CASSPWTGENNEQFF	TGTGCCAGCAGTCCCTGGACAGGGGAAAACAATGAGCAGTTCTTC
NA	TRBV4-1	TRBJ2-7	NA	CASSLELNYEQYF	TGCGCCAGCAGCCTTGAGTTAAACTACGAGCAGTACTTC
NA	TRBV10-3	TRBJ2-3	TRBD2	CASGTRGEGGTDTQYF	TGTGCCTCCGGGACTAGAGGGGAAGGGGGCACAGATACGCAGTATTTT
NA	TRBV5-1	TRBJ2-3	NA	CASSLSGAGTDTQYF	TGCGCCAGCAGCTTATCAGGGGCTGGCACAGATACGCAGTATTTT
NA	TRBV5-1	TRBJ2-2	NA	CASSPVGGLNTGELFF	TGCGCCAGCAGCCCGGTCGGGGGTTTGAACACCGGGGAGCTGTTTTTT
NA	TRBV6-1	TRBJ1-1	NA	CASSTTPDTEAFF	TGTGCCAGCAGTACAACCCCCGACACTGAAGCTTTCTTT
NA	TRBV5-1	TRBJ2-3	TRBD2	CASSLYVAGGVDTQYF	TGCGCCAGCAGCTTGTATGTAGCGGGAGGAGTTGATACGCAGTATTTT
NA	TRBV9	TRBJ2-3	NA	CASSVSLEGDTQYF	TGTGCCAGCAGCGTATCACTAGAGGGAGATACGCAGTATTTT
NA	TRBV5-1	TRBJ1-1	NA	CASSFGGPMNTEAFF	TGCGCCAGCAGCTTTGGGGGCCCCATGAACACTGAAGCTTTCTTT
NA	TRBV5-1	TRBJ2-7	NA	CASKAGTYYEQYF	TGCGCCAGCAAGGCGGGGACATACTACGAGCAGTACTTC
NA	TRBV7-2	TRBJ2-2	NA	CASSPAASQNTGELFF	TGTGCCAGCAGTCCAGCGGCCAGTCAGAACACCGGGGAGCTGTTTTTT
NA	TRBV29-1	TRBJ2-1	NA	CSVGDFTYNEQFF	TGCAGCGTGGGCGATTTCACCTACAATGAGCAGTTCTTC
NA	TRBV19	TRBJ2-4	TRBD2	CASSTSGRVSKNIQYF	TGTGCCAGTAGCACTAGCGGGAGAGTTTCCAAAAACATTCAGTACTTC
NA	TRBV29-1	TRBJ2-3	NA	CSVQAGTDGSDTQYF	TGCAGCGTCCAAGCCGGGACGGACGGTTCAGATACGCAGTATTTT
NA	TRBV5-6	TRBJ2-7	NA	CASSLFSGSSYEQYF	TGTGCCAGCAGCTTGTTCTCCGGGAGCTCCTACGAGCAGTACTTC
NA	TRBV7-8	TRBJ2-1	NA	CASSPPGLFSPSSYNEQFF	TGTGCCAGCAGCCCGCCGGGACTTTTTTCACCGAGCTCCTACAATGAGCAGTTCTTC